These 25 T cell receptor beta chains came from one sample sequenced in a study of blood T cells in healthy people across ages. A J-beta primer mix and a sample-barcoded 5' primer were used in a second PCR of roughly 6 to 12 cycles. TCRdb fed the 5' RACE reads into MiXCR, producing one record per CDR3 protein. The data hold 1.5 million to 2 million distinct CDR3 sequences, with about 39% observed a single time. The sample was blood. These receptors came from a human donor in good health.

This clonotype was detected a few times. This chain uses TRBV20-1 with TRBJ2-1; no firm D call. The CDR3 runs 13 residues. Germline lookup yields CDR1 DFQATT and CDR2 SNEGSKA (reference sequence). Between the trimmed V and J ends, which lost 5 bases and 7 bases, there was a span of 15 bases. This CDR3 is CSAGFRQENEQFF. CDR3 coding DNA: TGCAGTGCTGGATTCCGTCAAGAAAATGAGCAGTTCTTC.

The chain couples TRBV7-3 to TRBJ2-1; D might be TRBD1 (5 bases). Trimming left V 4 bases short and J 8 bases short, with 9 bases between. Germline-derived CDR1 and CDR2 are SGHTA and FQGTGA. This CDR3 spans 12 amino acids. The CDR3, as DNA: TGTGCCAGCAGCTCGAAGGGGTATGAGCAGTTCTTC. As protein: CASSSKGYEQFF.

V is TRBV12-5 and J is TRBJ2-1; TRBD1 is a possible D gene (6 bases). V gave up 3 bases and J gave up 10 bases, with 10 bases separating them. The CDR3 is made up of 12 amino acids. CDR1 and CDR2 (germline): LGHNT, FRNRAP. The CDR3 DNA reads TGTGCTAGTGGTTTCACAGGGAGAGAGCAGTTCTTC. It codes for CASGFTGREQFF.

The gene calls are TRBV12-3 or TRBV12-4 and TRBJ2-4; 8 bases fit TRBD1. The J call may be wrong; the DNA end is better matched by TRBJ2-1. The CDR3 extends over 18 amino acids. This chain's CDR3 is CASSLQGALALAKNIQFF. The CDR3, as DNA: TGTGCCAGCAGTTTGCAGGGGGCGCTCGCCCTAGCCAAAAACATTCAGTTCTTC.

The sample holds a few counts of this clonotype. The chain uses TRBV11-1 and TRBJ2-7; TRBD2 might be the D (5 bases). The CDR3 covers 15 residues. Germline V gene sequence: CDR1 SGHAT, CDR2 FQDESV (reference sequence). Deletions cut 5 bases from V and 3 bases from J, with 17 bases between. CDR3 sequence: CASSPRANEVYEQYF. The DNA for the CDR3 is TGTGCCAGCAGCCCGAGGGCGAACGAAGTCTACGAGCAGTACTTC.

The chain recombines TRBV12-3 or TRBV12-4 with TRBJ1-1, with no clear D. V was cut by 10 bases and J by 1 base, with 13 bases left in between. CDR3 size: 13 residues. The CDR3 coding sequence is TGTGCCACCGGAGGGTGGGAGAACACTGAAGCTTTCTTT. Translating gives CATGGWENTEAFF.

CDR3 in DNA: TGTGCCAGCTGGAGTACAGCTCTCTACGAGCAGTACTTC. Translating gives CASWSTALYEQYF. The chain recombines TRBV28 with TRBJ2-5; D ambiguous. The J call may be wrong; the DNA end is better matched by TRBJ2-7. CDR3 size: 13 residues. Looked up from germline, CDR1 is MDHEN and CDR2 is SYDVKM.

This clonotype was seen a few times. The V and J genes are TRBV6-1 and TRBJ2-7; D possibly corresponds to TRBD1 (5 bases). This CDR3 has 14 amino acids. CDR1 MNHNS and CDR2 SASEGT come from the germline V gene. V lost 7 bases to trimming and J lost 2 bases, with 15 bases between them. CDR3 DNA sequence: TGTGCCAGCAAAGGACAAACCGACGCCTACGAGCAGTACTTC. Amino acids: CASKGQTDAYEQYF.

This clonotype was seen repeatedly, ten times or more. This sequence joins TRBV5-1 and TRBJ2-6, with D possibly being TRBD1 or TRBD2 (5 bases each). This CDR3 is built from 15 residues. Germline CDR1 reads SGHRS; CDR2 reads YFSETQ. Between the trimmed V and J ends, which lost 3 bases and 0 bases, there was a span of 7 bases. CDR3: CASSSGASGANVLTF. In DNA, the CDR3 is TGCGCCAGCAGCTCCGGGGCCTCTGGGGCCAACGTCCTGACTTTC.

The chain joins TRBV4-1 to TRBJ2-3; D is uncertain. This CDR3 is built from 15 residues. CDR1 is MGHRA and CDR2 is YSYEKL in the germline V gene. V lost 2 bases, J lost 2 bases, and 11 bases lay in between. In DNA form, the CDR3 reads TGCGCCAGCAGCCAAACAAGGACCTACACAGATACGCAGTATTTT. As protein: CASSQTRTYTDTQYF.

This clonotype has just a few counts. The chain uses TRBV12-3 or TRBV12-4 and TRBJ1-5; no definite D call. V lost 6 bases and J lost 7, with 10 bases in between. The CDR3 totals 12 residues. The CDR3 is CASSTLGQPQHF. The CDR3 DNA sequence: TGTGCCAGCAGCACGCTCGGGCAGCCCCAGCATTTT.

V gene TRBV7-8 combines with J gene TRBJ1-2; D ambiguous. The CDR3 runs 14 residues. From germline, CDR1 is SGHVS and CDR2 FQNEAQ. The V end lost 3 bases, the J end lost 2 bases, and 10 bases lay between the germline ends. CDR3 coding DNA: TGTGCCAGCAGCTTCCGGACGGCGAACTATGGCTACACCTTC. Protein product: CASSFRTANYGYTF.

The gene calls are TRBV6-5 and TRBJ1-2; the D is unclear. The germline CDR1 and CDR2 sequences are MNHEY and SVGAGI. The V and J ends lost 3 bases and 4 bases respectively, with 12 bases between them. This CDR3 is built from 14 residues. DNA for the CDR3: TGTGCCAGCAGTTATAGGCAGGAGTTCTATGGCTACACCTTC. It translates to CASSYRQEFYGYTF.

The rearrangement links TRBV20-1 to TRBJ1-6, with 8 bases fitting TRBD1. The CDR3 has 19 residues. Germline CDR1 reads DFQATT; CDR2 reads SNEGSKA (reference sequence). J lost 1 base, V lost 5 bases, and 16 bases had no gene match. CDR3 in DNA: TGCAGTGCTTCCCGACAGGGGATAAGTATGGGATCCTATAATTCACCCCTCCACTTT. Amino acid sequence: CSASRQGISMGSYNSPLHF.

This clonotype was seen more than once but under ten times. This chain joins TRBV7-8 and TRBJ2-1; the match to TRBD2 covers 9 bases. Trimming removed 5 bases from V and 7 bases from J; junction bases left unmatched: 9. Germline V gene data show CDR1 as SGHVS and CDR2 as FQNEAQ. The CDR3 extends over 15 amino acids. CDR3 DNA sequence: TGTGCCAGCAGCCAAATCGGGACTAGCAAGAATGAGCAGTTCTTC. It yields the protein CASSQIGTSKNEQFF.

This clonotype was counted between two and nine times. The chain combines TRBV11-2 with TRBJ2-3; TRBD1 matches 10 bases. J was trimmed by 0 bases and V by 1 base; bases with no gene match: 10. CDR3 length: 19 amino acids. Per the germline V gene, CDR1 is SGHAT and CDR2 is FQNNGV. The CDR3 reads CASSLVPGQGISSTDTQYF. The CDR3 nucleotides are TGTGCCAGCAGCTTAGTTCCGGGACAGGGGATCTCAAGCACAGATACGCAGTATTTT.

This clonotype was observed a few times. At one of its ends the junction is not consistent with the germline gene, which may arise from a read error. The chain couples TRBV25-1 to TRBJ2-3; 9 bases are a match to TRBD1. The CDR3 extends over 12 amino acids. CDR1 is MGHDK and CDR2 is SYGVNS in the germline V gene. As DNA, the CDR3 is TGTGCCAGCAGTAAATACAGGGGGCGTTTGTATTTT. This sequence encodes CASSKYRGRLYF.

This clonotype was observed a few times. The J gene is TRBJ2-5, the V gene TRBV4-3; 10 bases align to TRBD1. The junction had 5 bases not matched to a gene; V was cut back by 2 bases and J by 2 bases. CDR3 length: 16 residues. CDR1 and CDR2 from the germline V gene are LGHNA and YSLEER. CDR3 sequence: CASSQFRDRGQETQYF. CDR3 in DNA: TGCGCCAGCAGCCAATTCCGGGACAGGGGTCAAGAGACCCAGTACTTC.

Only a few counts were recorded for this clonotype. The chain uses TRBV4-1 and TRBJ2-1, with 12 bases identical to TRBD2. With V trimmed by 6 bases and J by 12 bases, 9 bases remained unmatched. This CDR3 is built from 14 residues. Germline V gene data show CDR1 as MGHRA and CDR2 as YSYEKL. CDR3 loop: CASSSSGGAFGQFF. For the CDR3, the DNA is TGCGCCAGCAGTTCTAGCGGGGGGGCGTTTGGGCAGTTCTTC.

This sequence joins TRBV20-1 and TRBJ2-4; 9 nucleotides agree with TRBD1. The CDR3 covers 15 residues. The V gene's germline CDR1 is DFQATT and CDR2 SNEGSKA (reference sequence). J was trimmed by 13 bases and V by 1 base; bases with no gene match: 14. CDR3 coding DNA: TGCAGTGCTAGAGGTGGGACAGGGCCCTTGGATGAGCAGTACTTC. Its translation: CSARGGTGPLDEQYF.

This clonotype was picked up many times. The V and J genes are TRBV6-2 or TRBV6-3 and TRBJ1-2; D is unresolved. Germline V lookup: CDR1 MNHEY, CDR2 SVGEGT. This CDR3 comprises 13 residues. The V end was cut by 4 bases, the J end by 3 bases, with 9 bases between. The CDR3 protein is CASSSDTYYGYTF. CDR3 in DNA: TGTGCCAGCAGTTCTGACACCTACTATGGCTACACCTTC.

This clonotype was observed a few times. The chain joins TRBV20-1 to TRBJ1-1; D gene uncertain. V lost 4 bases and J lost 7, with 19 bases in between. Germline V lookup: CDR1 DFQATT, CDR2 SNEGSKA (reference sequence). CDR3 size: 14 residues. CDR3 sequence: CSAKLVGKWNEAFF. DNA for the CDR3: TGCAGTGCTAAGCTCGTCGGGAAGTGGAATGAAGCTTTCTTT.

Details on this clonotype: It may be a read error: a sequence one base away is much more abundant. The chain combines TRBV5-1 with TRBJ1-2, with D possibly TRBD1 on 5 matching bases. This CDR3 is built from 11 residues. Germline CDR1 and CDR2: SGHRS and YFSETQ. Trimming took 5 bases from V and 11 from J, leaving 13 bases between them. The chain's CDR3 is CASSEGRVYTF. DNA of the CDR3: TGCGCCAGCAGTGAGGGCAGGGTGTACACCTTC.

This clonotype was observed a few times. The CDR3 spells CATTTAYNEQFF. CDR3 bases: TGTGCCACCACAACGGCCTACAATGAGCAGTTCTTC. J is TRBJ2-1 and V is TRBV27; D gene unclear. The CDR3 loop spans 12 amino acids. Trimming cost V 10 bases and J 2 bases, with 9 bases left between them. Germline V gene lookup returns CDR1 MNHEY and CDR2 SMNVEV (reference sequence).

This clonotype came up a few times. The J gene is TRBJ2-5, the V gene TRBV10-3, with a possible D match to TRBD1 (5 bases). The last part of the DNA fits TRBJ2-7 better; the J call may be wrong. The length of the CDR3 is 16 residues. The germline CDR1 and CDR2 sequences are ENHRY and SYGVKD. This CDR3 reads CAISESMWTPEYEQYF. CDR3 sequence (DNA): TGTGCCATCAGTGAGTCGATGTGGACACCCGAATACGAGCAGTACTTC.